This TCR beta chain was found in a study of cytomegalovirus exposure and HLA in healthy donors. Germline values: CDR1 LNHDA, CDR2 SQIVND (reference sequence). After removal of 5 bases from V and 5 bases from J, the junction contained 9 bases not matched to a gene. This CDR3 has 16 amino acids. The PCR used 60 Vbeta and 13 Jbeta primers. Sequencing used immunoSEQ multiplex PCR; TCRdb keeps in-frame clones, though not all of them. The profile shows some 140,000 clones, 80% to 90% of them singletons. The J gene is TRBJ2-5, the V gene TRBV19, with 12 nucleotides matching TRBD2. The sequencing input was PBMCs. This receptor was obtained from a woman younger than 45 in good health and CMV-seronegative. The CDR3 protein is CASSETSGSNWETQYF. DNA for the CDR3: TGTGCCAGTAGTGAGACTAGCGGGAGTAACTGGGAGACCCAGTACTTC.